These 31 T cell receptor beta chains share one sample of origin, sequenced in a study of T cell responses to AZD1222 COVID-19 vaccine. Only in-frame clones appear in the TCRdb table, and some are missing; sequencing was by immunoSEQ multiplex PCR. The data contain fewer than 150,000 clones, roughly 91% of them seen just once; the ten biggest clones take up less than 4%. This specimen consisted of peripheral blood, obtained 28 days after the second AZD1222 dose. The receptors derive from an adult who received the AZD1222 COVID-19 vaccine.

The V and J genes are TRBV15 and TRBJ2-7; 8 nucleotides align to TRBD1. The CDR3 is 16 residues long. V dropped 3 bases and J dropped 4; count of bases not matched to a gene: 11. Germline CDR1 LNHNV, CDR2 YYDKDF (reference sequence). CDR3 sequence: CATSRDPQGAWYEQYF. Written as DNA, the CDR3 is TGTGCCACCAGCAGGGACCCCCAGGGGGCTTGGTACGAGCAGTACTTC.

This chain uses TRBV15 with TRBJ1-2; no reliable D call. CDR3 length: 12 residues. Trimming took off 8 bases at V and 6 bases at J, with 13 bases between the two ends. The germline V gene encodes CDR1 LNHNV and CDR2 YYDKDF (reference sequence). CDR3 loop: CATRSGVDGYTF. CDR3 DNA sequence: TGTGCCACCCGCTCCGGGGTCGATGGCTACACCTTC.

The rearrangement joins TRBV19 to TRBJ1-6; 7 bases align to TRBD1. Germline CDR1 LNHDA, CDR2 SQIVND (reference sequence). The CDR3 extends over 15 amino acids. Losses at the gene ends were 5 bases for V and 7 bases for J; bases not matched to a gene: 8. The CDR3 reads CASSPGTDFNSPLHF. The CDR3 DNA reads as TGTGCCAGTAGTCCCGGGACAGATTTCAATTCACCCCTCCACTTT.

V usage is TRBV6-2 or TRBV6-3 and J usage is TRBJ2-2; TRBD1 matches at 8 bases. This CDR3 has 17 residues. Germline CDR1 is MNHEY and CDR2 is SVGEGT. The V and J ends lost 2 bases and 6 bases, in that order; junction bases with no gene match: 11. CDR3 DNA: TGTGCCAGCAGTTACCTTCCCTCAGGGGGCTTGTCCGGGGAGCTGTTTTTT. Amino acid sequence: CASSYLPSGGLSGELFF.

The chain is built from TRBV7-9 and TRBJ2-5, with unresolved D. Germline V CDR1 and CDR2: SEHNR, FQNEAQ (reference sequence). V gave up 3 bases and J gave up 5 bases, with 4 bases separating them. The CDR3 contains 11 residues. CDR3: CASSFGETQYF. For the CDR3, the DNA is TGTGCCAGCAGCTTTGGGGAGACCCAGTACTTC.

The sample holds a few counts of this clone. The V gene is TRBV11-3, the J gene TRBJ1-1, with TRBD1 identical over 8 bases. CDR3 length equals 13 residues. Trimming at V came to 5 bases and at J to 6 bases, leaving 5 bases not matched to a gene. Germline loops: CDR1 SGHNT, CDR2 YENEEA. The DNA of the CDR3 is TGTGCCAGCAGCCAAGGACAGGGAGCTGAAGCTTTCTTT. It specifies CASSQGQGAEAFF.

This clone was observed once. The chain recombines TRBV3-1 (or the pseudogene TRBV3-2) with TRBJ1-1, with D possibly being TRBD1 (6 bases). This CDR3 has 13 amino acids. Germline V gene lookup returns CDR1 LGHDT and CDR2 YNNKEL (reference sequence). Trimming pared 1 base from V and 10 bases from J, leaving 13 bases between. The CDR3 DNA reads TGTGCCAGCAGCCAAGTAGGGGGTCACGGAGCTTTCTTT. Translating it yields CASSQVGGHGAFF.

The chain combines TRBV11-3 with TRBJ1-4; D remains unclear. Trimming left V 4 bases short and J 3 bases short, with 12 bases between. The CDR3 sequence is 15 residues long. The germline gives CDR1 SGHNT, CDR2 YENEEA. This CDR3 reads CASSSSRGSNEKLFF. In DNA, the CDR3 is TGTGCCAGCAGCTCCAGCCGGGGATCTAATGAAAAACTGTTTTTT.

This clone was observed once. The chain is built from TRBV4-3 and TRBJ1-5, with D hard to call. This CDR3 has 15 amino acids. Germline V gives CDR1 LGHNA, CDR2 YSLEER. Trimming pared 1 base from V and 1 base from J, leaving 8 bases between. The CDR3 loop is CASSQGRVSNQPQHF. As DNA, the CDR3 is TGCGCCAGCAGCCAAGGGCGGGTCAGCAATCAGCCCCAGCATTTT.

This chain joins TRBV5-1 and TRBJ1-2; no clear D. Trimming removed 0 bases from V and 0 bases from J, with 6 bases in between. The CDR3 covers 14 residues. CDR1 is SGHRS and CDR2 is YFSETQ in the germline V gene. CDR3 sequence: CASSLGAPNYGYTF. The CDR3 nucleotides are TGCGCCAGCAGCTTGGGGGCCCCTAACTATGGCTACACCTTC.

The chain joins TRBV5-8 to TRBJ1-2; D call uncertain. The germline V gene has CDR1 SGHTS and CDR2 YDEGEE. The CDR3 runs 13 residues. Trimming shortened V by 4 bases and J by 4 bases, and 11 bases separated the two germline ends. The chain's CDR3 is CASSVGPTYGYTF. Here the CDR3 DNA reads TGTGCCAGCAGCGTCGGACCGACCTATGGCTACACCTTC.

The rearrangement joins TRBV24-1 to TRBJ2-3; 8 bases are shared with TRBD2. In germline, CDR1 is KGHDR, CDR2 SFDVKD. Trimming at V came to 5 bases and at J to 8 bases, leaving 8 bases not matched to a gene. CDR3 length equals 14 residues. The CDR3, as DNA: TGTGCCACCAGTGTCGGAGCGGGGGCAGGTACGCAGTATTTT. It is translated as CATSVGAGAGTQYF.

The rearrangement uses TRBV27 and TRBJ1-5; unclear D gene. The CDR3 contains 15 residues. Germline V gene data show CDR1 as MNHEY and CDR2 as SMNVEV (reference sequence). Trimming left V 8 bases short and J 1 base short, with 15 bases between. The CDR3 region has the DNA TGTGCCAGCCAACCCCAAGGACGCAGCAATCAGCCCCAGCATTTT. Residues: CASQPQGRSNQPQHF.

This rearrangement joins TRBV2 to TRBJ1-6; 7 bases line up with TRBD1. V was clipped by 4 bases and J by 9 bases; unmatched bases: 9. CDR1 SNHLY and CDR2 FYNNEI come from the germline V gene. The CDR3 runs to 15 residues. The CDR3 is CASSVEGGRGSPLHF. In DNA, the CDR3 is TGTGCCAGCAGTGTGGAAGGGGGCCGGGGTTCACCCCTCCACTTT.

The chain couples TRBV12-3 or TRBV12-4 to TRBJ1-2; a weak D match, TRBD1 (6 bases). There are 12 residues in the CDR3. Trimming left V 6 bases short and J 6 bases short, with 11 bases between. The CDR3 sequence: CASRSYRDGYTF. The CDR3 coding sequence is TGTGCCAGCAGGTCATACAGGGATGGCTACACCTTC.

The chain recombines TRBV7-2 with TRBJ1-5; D is unresolved. Trimming took off 0 bases at V and 0 bases at J, with 6 bases between the two ends. Looked up from germline, CDR1 is SGHTA and CDR2 is FQGNSA. CDR3 length: 15 amino acids. The CDR3 DNA is TGTGCCAGCAGCTTAGCGGGTAATAGCAATCAGCCCCAGCATTTT. It yields the protein CASSLAGNSNQPQHF.

The chain uses TRBV11-1 and TRBJ1-2; a weak D match, TRBD1 (5 bases). Trimming removed 4 bases at V and 2 bases at J, with 11 bases between. Germline CDR1 and CDR2: SGHAT and FQDESV (reference sequence). The CDR3 extends over 14 amino acids. CDR3 DNA: TGTGCCAGCAGCTCCGGGGCGGGAAACTATGGCTACACCTTC. Translating it yields CASSSGAGNYGYTF.

The chain joins TRBV19 to TRBJ1-1; D gene unclear. V lost 5 bases and J 0 bases, leaving 7 bases between the germline ends. Germline CDR1 is LNHDA and CDR2 is SQIVND (reference sequence). This CDR3 has 13 amino acids. The CDR3 here is CASSADLNTEAFF. The CDR3 nucleotides are TGTGCCAGTAGTGCAGATTTGAACACTGAAGCTTTCTTT.

The chain is built from TRBV28 and TRBJ2-1; D is possibly TRBD1 (6 bases). With 7 bases removed from V and 7 bases from J, the gap between germline ends came to 20 bases. CDR1 and CDR2 from the germline V gene are MDHEN and SYDVKM. CDR3 length equals 15 residues. The CDR3 DNA is TGTGCCAGCACCCTAGGCCCCTCAGGGGAAAATGAGCAGTTCTTC. This gives the protein CASTLGPSGENEQFF.

The chain has TRBV2 and TRBJ2-5, with D maybe TRBD2 (12 bases). V gave up 5 bases and J gave up 5 bases, with 42 bases separating them. This CDR3 is built from 23 residues. Germline V gene lookup returns CDR1 SNHLY and CDR2 FYNNEI. Here the CDR3 reads CASSTPKDRGRGLAGGLAETQYF. As DNA, the CDR3 is TGTGCCAGCAGTACCCCAAAGGACAGGGGGCGCGGGCTAGCGGGAGGGCTAGCGGAGACCCAGTACTTC.

The chain uses TRBV30 and TRBJ1-6, with a tentative D call TRBD1 (6 bases). The V gene lost 0 bases and the J gene lost 10 bases, with 10 bases spanning the gap. CDR3 length: 13 amino acids. Looked up from germline, CDR1 is GTSNPN and CDR2 is SVGIG (reference sequence). Here the CDR3 DNA reads TGTGCCTGGAGTGTACAGGGAATCTCACCCCTCCACTTT. This translates into CAWSVQGISPLHF.

This sequence joins TRBV3-1 (or the pseudogene TRBV3-2) and TRBJ1-4; 7 bases match TRBD1. The CDR3 runs to 14 residues. Germline V lookup: CDR1 LGHDT, CDR2 YNNKEL (reference sequence). V was clipped by 4 bases and J by 4 bases; unmatched bases: 3. CDR3 in amino acids: CASSPSGGNEKLFF. The CDR3 bases are TGTGCCAGCAGCCCATCAGGGGGTAATGAAAAACTGTTTTTT.

This clone was seen just once. The V and J genes are TRBV10-3 and TRBJ1-1, with D maybe TRBD1 (6 bases). Trimming shortened V by 6 bases and J by 3 bases, and 14 bases separated the two germline ends. Germline CDR1 and CDR2: ENHRY and SYGVKD. The CDR3 covers 14 residues. As DNA, the CDR3 is TGTGCCATCAGCGGAACAGGGATAGACACTGAAGCTTTCTTT. Encoded protein: CAISGTGIDTEAFF.

Turning to this clone: One end of the junction does not line up with germline, which may come from a read error. This chain joins TRBV6-1 and TRBJ2-1; D is uncertain. The length of the CDR3 is 16 residues. Germline V gene lookup returns CDR1 MNHNS and CDR2 SASEGT. CDR3: CASSEGSDPWGLSPFF. The CDR3 DNA reads as TGTGCCAGCAGCGAAGGTTCCGACCCCTGGGGATTAAGCCCGTTCTTC.

The chain is built from TRBV4-3 and TRBJ2-1; D is uncertain. The CDR3 totals 15 residues. Trimming cost V 0 bases and J 6 bases, with 12 bases left between them. CDR1 is LGHNA, CDR2 YSLEER, per germline. The CDR3 here is CASSQESERPNEQFF. The DNA for the CDR3 is TGCGCCAGCAGCCAAGAGTCGGAGCGCCCCAATGAGCAGTTCTTC.

This chain connects TRBV12-5 to TRBJ2-1; TRBD2 matches at 9 bases. CDR1 is LGHNT, CDR2 FRNRAP, per germline. This CDR3 is 16 amino acids long. V lost 2 bases to trimming and J lost 7 bases; unmatched junction nucleotides: 9. The CDR3 nucleotides are TGTGCTAGTGGTTTGATACGCGGGGGGGCGTGGAATGAGCAGTTCTTC. It is translated as CASGLIRGGAWNEQFF.

Concerning this clone itself: The DNA is omitted, as the CDR3 cannot be located on it reliably, and the CDR3 follows TCRdb's listing. J is TRBJ2-7 and V is TRBV3-1 (or the pseudogene TRBV3-2); the table's D gene call, TRBD1, was not cross checked with the DNA. Germline assignment: CDR1 LGHDT and CDR2 YNNKEL (reference sequence). Termini included, the CDR3 measures 13 amino acids. CDR3 region: CASSQVGQGAQDF.

J is TRBJ1-1 and V is TRBV28, with 9 bases identical to TRBD1. V shed 4 bases and J 5 bases; nucleotides not matched to a gene: 8. CDR1 is MDHEN, CDR2 SYDVKM, per germline. CDR3 size: 15 residues. This chain's CDR3 is CASSSYRGLGTEAFF. In DNA form, the CDR3 reads TGTGCCAGCAGTTCCTACAGGGGGCTGGGAACTGAAGCTTTCTTT.

The rearrangement uses TRBV7-9 and TRBJ2-7; D tentatively reads TRBD1 or TRBD2 (6 bases each). Germline CDR1 reads SEHNR; CDR2 reads FQNEAQ (reference sequence). There are 15 residues in the CDR3. V lost 3 bases and J lost 0, with 12 bases in between. The CDR3 coding sequence is TGTGCCAGCAGCTTTGACGGGGGCCGCTCCTACGAGCAGTACTTC. Protein: CASSFDGGRSYEQYF.

This CDR3 is CASSLGAGGGSYNSPLHF. The CDR3 DNA reads as TGTGCCAGCAGCTTAGGGGCAGGGGGAGGCTCCTATAATTCACCCCTCCACTTT. The chain employs TRBV7-2 and TRBJ1-6; 7 bases are a match to TRBD1. The CDR3 runs 18 residues. The V segment lost 1 base and the J segment 0 bases; nucleotides outside the gene matches: 6. The V gene's germline CDR1 is SGHTA and CDR2 FQGNSA.

The rearrangement uses TRBV7-2 and TRBJ2-3, with a weak D call TRBD2 (6 bases). Germline V lookup: CDR1 SGHTA, CDR2 FQGNSA. The CDR3 spans 14 residues. V dropped 10 bases and J dropped 2 bases, with 16 bases sitting between them. The CDR3 loop reads CATPLGGITDTQYF. CDR3 sequence (DNA): TGTGCCACCCCTCTGGGCGGGATCACAGATACGCAGTATTTT. Supplemented by reference TRBV7-2 and TRBJ2-3, the full variable domain reads GAGVSQSPSNKVTEKGKDVELRCDPISGHTALYWYRQSLGQGLEFLIYFQGNSAPDKSGLPSDRFSAERTGGSVSTLTIQRTQQEDSAVYLCATPLGGITDTQYFGPGTRLTVL.